This TCR beta chain is from a study of CD8 T cells in Susac syndrome. With random hexamers, roughly 0.45 to 1 ug RNA was reverse transcribed. TCRdb redid the calling of the immunoSEQ multiplex PCR reads with MiXCR, one entry per CDR3 protein. The sample includes some 200,000 distinct CDR3 sequences, around nine tenths of them seen just once. Sequencing targeted TCR beta in blood CD8+ and CD4+ T cells. Negative isolation was used for CD8+ and CD4+ T cells and FACS enrichment for TEMRA cells. This CDR3 is built from 16 residues. Per the germline V gene, CDR1 is MNHNS and CDR2 is SASEGT. The V gene lost 4 bases and the J gene lost 2 bases, with 17 bases spanning the gap.

This chain links TRBV6-1 with TRBJ1-2; D is unclear. This receptor was taken from a human donor with multiple sclerosis. The material sequenced was CD8+ T cells from PBMCs. CDR3 bases: TGTGCCAGCAGTGGGAATTACGTCGCGGAGAACTATGGCTACACCTTC. Amino acids: CASSGNYVAENYGYTF.